The subject of this entry is one T cell receptor beta chain. A read error may explain this, as a much larger clone is one base away. Generation of TCR cDNA used 5'RACE template switching (which added a universal primer site and UMIs). TCRdb recomputed calls from the 5' RACE reads with MiXCR, one row per CDR3 protein. The table has a few hundred thousand distinct CDR3 sequences, about 15% seen once. Unmatched junction bases numbered 4, after V lost 2 bases and J lost 1 base. The CDR3 runs 15 residues. Germline-derived CDR1 and CDR2 are SGHRS and YFSETQ. This record belongs to a study of T cells after yellow fever vaccination.

The chain employs TRBV5-1 and TRBJ2-3; 7 bases align to TRBD2. This clonotype was obtained from a man aged 18 to 29 who received the YFV17D yellow fever vaccine. Sequencing was performed on PBMCs, taken 5 days after the first yellow fever vaccination. The CDR3 loop reads CASSFGRGGTDTQYF. The CDR3 DNA reads TGCGCCAGCAGCTTTGGTCGGGGGGGCACAGATACGCAGTATTTT. The variable domain in full, completed from reference TRBV5-1 and TRBJ2-3, reads KAGVTQTPRYLIKTRGQQVTLSCSPISGHRSVSWYQQTPGQGLQFLFEYFSETQRNKGNFPGRFSGRQFSNSRSEMNVSTLELGDSALYLCASSFGRGGTDTQYFGPGTRLTVL.